The 2 T cell receptor beta chains presented below share a single source sample, sequenced in a study of blood T cells in healthy people across ages. The use of a sample-barcoded 5' primer and a J-beta primer mix characterized a second PCR of about 7 to 12 cycles. TCRdb re-called the 5' RACE reads through MiXCR, storing one row per CDR3 protein. This table has hundreds of thousands of distinct CDR3 sequences, just over 55% appearing once. Sequences were obtained from blood. These receptor sequences come from a man aged 35 to 55 in good health.

The chain recombines TRBV6-2 or TRBV6-3 with TRBJ2-1; 10 bases agree with TRBD2. CDR1 and CDR2 from the germline V gene are MNHEY and SVGEGT. V gave up 2 bases and J gave up 1 base; unmatched junction bases: 5. The CDR3 totals 17 residues. The CDR3 DNA is TGTGCCAGCAGTTACCTCCGGACTAGCGGTTCCTACAATGAGCAGTTCTTC. The encoded protein is CASSYLRTSGSYNEQFF.

The table lists this clonotype with a few counts. The gene calls are TRBV29-1 and TRBJ2-1; the D gene is possibly TRBD2 (6 bases). The germline V gene encodes CDR1 SQVTM and CDR2 ANQGSEA. The CDR3 runs to 13 residues. V dropped 8 bases and J dropped 0 bases, with 11 bases sitting between them. CDR3 coding DNA: TGCAGCAAACGGGACTCCTCCTACAATGAGCAGTTCTTC. Protein: CSKRDSSYNEQFF.